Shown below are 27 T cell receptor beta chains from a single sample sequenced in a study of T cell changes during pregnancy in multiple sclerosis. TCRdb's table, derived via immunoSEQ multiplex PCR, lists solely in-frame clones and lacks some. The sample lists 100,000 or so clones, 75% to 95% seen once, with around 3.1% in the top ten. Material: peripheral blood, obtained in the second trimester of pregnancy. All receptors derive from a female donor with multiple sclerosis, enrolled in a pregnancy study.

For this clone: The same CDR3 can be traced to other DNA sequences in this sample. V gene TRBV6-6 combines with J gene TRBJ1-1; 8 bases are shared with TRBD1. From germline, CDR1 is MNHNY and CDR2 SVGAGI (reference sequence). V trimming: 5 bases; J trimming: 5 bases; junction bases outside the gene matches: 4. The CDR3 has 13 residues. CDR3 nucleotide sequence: TGTGCCAGCAGTGACAGGGGAGGAACTGAAGCTTTCTTT. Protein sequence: CASSDRGGTEAFF.

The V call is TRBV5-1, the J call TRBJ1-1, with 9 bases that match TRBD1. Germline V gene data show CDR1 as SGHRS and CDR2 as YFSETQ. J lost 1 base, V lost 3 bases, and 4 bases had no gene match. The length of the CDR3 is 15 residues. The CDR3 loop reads CASSSWTGENTEAFF. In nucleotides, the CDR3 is TGCGCCAGCAGCTCCTGGACAGGGGAGAACACTGAAGCTTTCTTT.

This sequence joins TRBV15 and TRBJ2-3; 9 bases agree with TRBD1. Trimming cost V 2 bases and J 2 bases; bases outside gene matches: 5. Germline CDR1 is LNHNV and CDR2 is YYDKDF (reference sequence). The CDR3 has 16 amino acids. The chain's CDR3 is CATSRSGQGITDTQYF. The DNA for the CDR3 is TGTGCCACCAGCAGATCAGGACAGGGGATCACAGATACGCAGTATTTT. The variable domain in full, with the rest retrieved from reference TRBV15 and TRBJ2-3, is DAMVIQNPRYQVTQFGKPVTLSCSQTLNHNVMYWYQQKSSQAPKLLFHYYDKDFNNEADTPDNFQSRRPNTSFCFLDIRSPGLGDTAMYLCATSRSGQGITDTQYFGPGTRLTVL.

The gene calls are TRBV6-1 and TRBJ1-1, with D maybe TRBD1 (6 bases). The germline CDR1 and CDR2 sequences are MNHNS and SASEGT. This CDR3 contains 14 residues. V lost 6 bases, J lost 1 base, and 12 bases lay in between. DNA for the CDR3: TGTGCCAGCAGCGCTCGCAGGGGGAACACTGAAGCTTTCTTT. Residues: CASSARRGNTEAFF.

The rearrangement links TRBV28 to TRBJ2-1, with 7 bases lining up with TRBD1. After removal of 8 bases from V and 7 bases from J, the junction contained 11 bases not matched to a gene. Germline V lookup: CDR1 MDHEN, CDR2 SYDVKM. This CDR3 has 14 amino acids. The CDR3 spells CASGVPGQLNEQFF. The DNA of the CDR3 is TGTGCCAGCGGGGTCCCGGGACAGTTGAATGAGCAGTTCTTC.

For the CDR3, the DNA is TGTGCCAGCAGCGGGACAGGGGGCGATTTTAAAAGCAATCAGCCCCAGCATTTT. Translated: CASSGTGGDFKSNQPQHF. V is TRBV28 and J is TRBJ1-5; 12 bases match TRBD1. After removal of 6 bases from V and 1 base from J, the junction contained 10 bases not matched to a gene. The germline gives CDR1 MDHEN, CDR2 SYDVKM. CDR3 length: 18 amino acids.

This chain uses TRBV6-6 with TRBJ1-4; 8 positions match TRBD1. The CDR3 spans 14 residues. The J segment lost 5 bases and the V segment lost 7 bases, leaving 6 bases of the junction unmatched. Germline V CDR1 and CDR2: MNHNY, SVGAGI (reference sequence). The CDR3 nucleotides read TGTGCCAGCACCGCGTACAGGGGGAATGAAAAACTGTTTTTT. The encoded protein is CASTAYRGNEKLFF.

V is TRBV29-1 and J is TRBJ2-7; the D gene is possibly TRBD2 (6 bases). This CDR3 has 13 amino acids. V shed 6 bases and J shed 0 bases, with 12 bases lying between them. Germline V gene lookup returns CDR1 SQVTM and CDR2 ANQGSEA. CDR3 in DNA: TGCAGCGTCCTAGCGCCAAGCTCCTACGAGCAGTACTTC. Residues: CSVLAPSSYEQYF.

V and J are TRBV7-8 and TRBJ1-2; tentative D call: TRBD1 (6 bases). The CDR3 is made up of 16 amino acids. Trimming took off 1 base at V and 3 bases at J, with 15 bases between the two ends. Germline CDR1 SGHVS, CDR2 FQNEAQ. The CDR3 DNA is TGTGCCAGCAGCTTAGGTACAGGGAGTTTTTACTATGGCTACACCTTC. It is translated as CASSLGTGSFYYGYTF.

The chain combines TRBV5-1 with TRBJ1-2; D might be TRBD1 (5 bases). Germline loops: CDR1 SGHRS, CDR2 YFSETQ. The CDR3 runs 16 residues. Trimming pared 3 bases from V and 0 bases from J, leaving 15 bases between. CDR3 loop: CASSSGTLTPNYGYTF. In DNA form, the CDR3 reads TGCGCCAGCAGCTCCGGGACTCTGACCCCTAACTATGGCTACACCTTC.

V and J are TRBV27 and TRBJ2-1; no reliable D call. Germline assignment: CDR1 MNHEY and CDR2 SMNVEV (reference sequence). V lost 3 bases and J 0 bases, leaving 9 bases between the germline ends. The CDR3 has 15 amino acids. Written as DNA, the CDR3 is TGTGCCAGCAGTTTGGAGTTTAGCTCCTACAATGAGCAGTTCTTC. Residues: CASSLEFSSYNEQFF.

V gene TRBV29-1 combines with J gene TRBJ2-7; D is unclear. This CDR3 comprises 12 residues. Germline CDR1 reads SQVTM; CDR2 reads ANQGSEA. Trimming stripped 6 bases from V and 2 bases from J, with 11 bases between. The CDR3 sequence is CSVSSPAYEQYF. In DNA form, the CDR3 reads TGCAGCGTATCAAGTCCGGCCTACGAGCAGTACTTC.

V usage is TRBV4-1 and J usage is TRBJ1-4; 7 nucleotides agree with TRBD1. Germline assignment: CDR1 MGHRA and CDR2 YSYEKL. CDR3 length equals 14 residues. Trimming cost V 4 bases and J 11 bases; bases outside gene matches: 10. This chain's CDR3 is CASSPRQGLDKLFF. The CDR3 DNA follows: TGCGCCAGCAGCCCGAGACAGGGATTGGACAAACTGTTTTTT.

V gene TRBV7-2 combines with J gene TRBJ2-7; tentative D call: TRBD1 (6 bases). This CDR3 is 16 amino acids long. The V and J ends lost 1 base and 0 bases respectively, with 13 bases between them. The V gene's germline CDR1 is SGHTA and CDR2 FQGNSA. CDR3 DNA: TGTGCCAGCAGCTTAGGACCAGGGGTGAGCTCCTACGAGCAGTACTTC. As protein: CASSLGPGVSSYEQYF.

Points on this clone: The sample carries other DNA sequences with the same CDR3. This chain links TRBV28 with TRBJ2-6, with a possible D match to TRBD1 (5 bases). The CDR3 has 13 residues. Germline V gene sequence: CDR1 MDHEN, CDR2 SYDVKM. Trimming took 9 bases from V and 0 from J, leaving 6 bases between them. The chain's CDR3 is CASDSSGANVLTF. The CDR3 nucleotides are TGTGCCAGTGACAGCTCTGGGGCCAACGTCCTGACTTTC.

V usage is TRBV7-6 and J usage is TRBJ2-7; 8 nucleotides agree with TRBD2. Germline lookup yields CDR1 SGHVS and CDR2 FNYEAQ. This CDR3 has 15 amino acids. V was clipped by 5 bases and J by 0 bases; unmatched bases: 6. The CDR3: CASSRGLVPSYEQYF. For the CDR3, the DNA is TGTGCCAGCAGCCGGGGACTAGTGCCCTCCTACGAGCAGTACTTC.

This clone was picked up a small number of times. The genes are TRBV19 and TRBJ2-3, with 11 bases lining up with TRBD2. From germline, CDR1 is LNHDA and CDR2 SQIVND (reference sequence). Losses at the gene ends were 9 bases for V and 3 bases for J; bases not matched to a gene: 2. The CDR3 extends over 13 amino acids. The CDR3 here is CASRLAGTDTQYF. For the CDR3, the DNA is TGTGCCAGCCGACTAGCGGGAACAGATACGCAGTATTTT.

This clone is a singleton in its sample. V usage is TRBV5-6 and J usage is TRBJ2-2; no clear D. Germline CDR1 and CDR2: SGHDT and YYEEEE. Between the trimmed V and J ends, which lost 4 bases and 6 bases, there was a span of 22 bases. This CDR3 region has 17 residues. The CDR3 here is CASSPFRSGFNPGELFF. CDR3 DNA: TGTGCCAGCAGCCCTTTTCGTTCGGGTTTTAACCCCGGGGAGCTGTTTTTT.

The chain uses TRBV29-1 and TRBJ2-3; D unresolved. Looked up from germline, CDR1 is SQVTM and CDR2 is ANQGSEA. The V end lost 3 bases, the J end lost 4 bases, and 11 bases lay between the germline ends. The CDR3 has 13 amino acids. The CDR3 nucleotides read TGCAGCGTTGATATTCTGGCCGCAGATACGCAGTATTTT. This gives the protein CSVDILAADTQYF.

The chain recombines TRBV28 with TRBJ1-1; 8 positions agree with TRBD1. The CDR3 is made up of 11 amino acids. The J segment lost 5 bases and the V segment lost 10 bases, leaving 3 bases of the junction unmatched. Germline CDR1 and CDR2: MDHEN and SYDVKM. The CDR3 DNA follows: TGTGCCACGTACAGGGGGACTGAAGCTTTCTTT. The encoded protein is CATYRGTEAFF.

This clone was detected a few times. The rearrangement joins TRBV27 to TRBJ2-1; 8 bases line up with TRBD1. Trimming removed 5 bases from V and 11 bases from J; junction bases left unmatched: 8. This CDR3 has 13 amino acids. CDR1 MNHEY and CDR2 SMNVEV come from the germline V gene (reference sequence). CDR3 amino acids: CASSHQGAGQQFF. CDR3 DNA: TGTGCCAGCAGTCACCAGGGGGCAGGGCAGCAGTTCTTC.

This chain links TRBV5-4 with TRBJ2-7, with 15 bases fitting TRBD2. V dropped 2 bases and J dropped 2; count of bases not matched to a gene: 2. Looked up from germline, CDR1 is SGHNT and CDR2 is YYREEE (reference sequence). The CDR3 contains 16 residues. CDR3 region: CASSFGLAGGTYEQYF. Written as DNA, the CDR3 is TGTGCCAGCAGCTTCGGACTAGCGGGAGGGACCTACGAGCAGTACTTC.

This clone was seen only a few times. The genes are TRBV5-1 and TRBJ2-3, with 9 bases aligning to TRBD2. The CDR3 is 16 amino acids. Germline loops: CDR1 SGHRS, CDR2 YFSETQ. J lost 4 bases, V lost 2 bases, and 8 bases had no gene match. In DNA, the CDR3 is TGCGCCAGCAGCTTCCGTAGCGGGAGAGGGCCAGATACGCAGTATTTT. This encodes CASSFRSGRGPDTQYF.

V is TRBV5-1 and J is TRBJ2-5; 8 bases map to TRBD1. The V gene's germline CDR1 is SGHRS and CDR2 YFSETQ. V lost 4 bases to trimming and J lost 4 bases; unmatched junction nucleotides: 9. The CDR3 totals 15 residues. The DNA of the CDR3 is TGCGCCAGCAGCCTATCTGACAGGGGAGGAGAGACCCAGTACTTC. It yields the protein CASSLSDRGGETQYF.

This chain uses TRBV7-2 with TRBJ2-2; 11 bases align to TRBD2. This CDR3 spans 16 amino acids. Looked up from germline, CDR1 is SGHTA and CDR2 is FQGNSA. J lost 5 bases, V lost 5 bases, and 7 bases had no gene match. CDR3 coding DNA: TGTGCCAGCAGCGAAAGACTAGCGGGAAAAACCGGGGAGCTGTTTTTT. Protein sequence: CASSERLAGKTGELFF. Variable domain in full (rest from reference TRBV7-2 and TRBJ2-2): GAGVSQSPSNKVTEKGKDVELRCDPISGHTALYWYRQSLGQGLEFLIYFQGNSAPDKSGLPSDRFSAERTGGSVSTLTIQRTQQEDSAVYLCASSERLAGKTGELFFGEGSRLTVL.

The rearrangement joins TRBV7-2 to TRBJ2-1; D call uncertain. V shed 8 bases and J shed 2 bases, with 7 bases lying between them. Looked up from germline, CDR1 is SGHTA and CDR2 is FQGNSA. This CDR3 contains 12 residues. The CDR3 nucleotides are TGTGCCAGCGGCAAGACCTACAATGAGCAGTTCTTC. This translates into CASGKTYNEQFF.

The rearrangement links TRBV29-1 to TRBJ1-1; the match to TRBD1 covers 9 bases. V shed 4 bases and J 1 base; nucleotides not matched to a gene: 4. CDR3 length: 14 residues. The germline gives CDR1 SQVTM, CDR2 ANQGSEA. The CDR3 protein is CSVGTGGANTEAFF. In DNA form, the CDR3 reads TGCAGCGTTGGAACAGGGGGCGCGAACACTGAAGCTTTCTTT. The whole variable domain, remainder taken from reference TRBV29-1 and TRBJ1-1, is SAVISQKPSRDICQRGTSLTIQCQVDSQVTMMFWYRQQPGQSLTLIATANQGSEATYESGFVIDKFPISRPNLTFSTLTVSNMSPEDSSIYLCSVGTGGANTEAFFGQGTRLTVV.